This T cell receptor beta chain came from a study of cytomegalovirus exposure and HLA in healthy donors. The wider study: Earlier findings included about 120 million unique TCR beta sequences obtained from 150 million to 200 million T cells. Study results and limitations: Across HLA loci, a later analysis found differing TCR association rates, with DRB1 most and HLA-C fewest. Around 18,000 TCR beta sequences were associated with HLA alleles at 0.05 false discovery rate in a later analysis. A few chains linked to CMV were shown in vitro to be specific for CMV antigens.

PCR employed 60 Vbeta and 13 Jbeta primers. Clones were sequenced by immunoSEQ multiplex PCR, and TCRdb holds only the in-frame ones, with some missing. The profile covers 180,000 or so clones, with more than 75% appearing a single time and about 2.5% taken by the ten largest. Remarks on this clone: The antigen is unknown.

The V gene lost 0 bases and the J gene lost 4 bases, with 10 bases spanning the gap. Germline values: CDR1 LGHNA, CDR2 YNFKEQ. The CDR3 sequence is 16 residues long. This TCR was sampled from a woman under 40 in good health and CMV-seropositive. The specimen sequenced was PBMCs. The gene calls are TRBV4-2 and TRBJ1-6; tentatively, D is TRBD1 (5 bases). CDR3 loop: CASSQDGQGYNSPLHF. The CDR3 nucleotides read TGTGCCAGCAGCCAAGATGGCCAGGGATATAATTCACCCCTCCACTTT.